Presented here are 5 T cell receptor beta chains from one specimen sequenced in a study of T cell responses to AZD1222 COVID-19 vaccine. Using immunoSEQ multiplex PCR, the repertoire was profiled, and TCRdb retains in-frame clones only, with some absent. Of about 120,000 clones in the sample, about 91% were seen once. The specimen comprised peripheral blood, sampled on day 0 of AZD1222 vaccination. The receptors stem from an adult in good health.

CDR3 DNA: TGTGCCAGCAGCTTAATGGCGAGCACAGATACGCAGTATTTT. It specifies CASSLMASTDTQYF. This rearrangement joins TRBV7-3 to TRBJ2-3; no clear D. The germline V gene has CDR1 SGHTA and CDR2 FQGTGA. CDR3 length: 14 amino acids. The V end was cut by 1 base, the J end by 0 bases, with 5 bases between.

The chain combines TRBV9 with TRBJ2-1; no definite D call. Trimming left V 7 bases short and J 5 bases short, with 16 bases between. Germline CDR1 reads SGDLS; CDR2 reads YYNGEE. CDR3 length equals 14 residues. DNA for the CDR3: TGTGCCAGCGGCCCAGCACGGAGAGACAATGAGCAGTTCTTC. Residues: CASGPARRDNEQFF.

The rearrangement links TRBV2 to TRBJ1-1; no definite D call. Trimming took 2 bases from V and 5 from J, leaving 18 bases between them. Germline V lookup: CDR1 SNHLY, CDR2 FYNNEI. The CDR3 extends over 16 amino acids. The CDR3 nucleotides are TGTGCCAGCAGTGAACTGCCAGGTGGTGTCTGGACTGAAGCTTTCTTT. Its protein is CASSELPGGVWTEAFF.

The chain uses TRBV2 and TRBJ2-1, with D hard to call. Germline CDR1 reads SNHLY; CDR2 reads FYNNEI. Trimming pared 6 bases from V and 7 bases from J, leaving 7 bases between. The CDR3 has 11 residues. CDR3 sequence (DNA): TGTGCCAGCAGCCTAGAGAATGAGCAGTTCTTC. As protein: CASSLENEQFF. Together with reference TRBV2 and TRBJ2-1, the CDR3 gives the full variable domain: EPEVTQTPSHQVTQMGQEVILRCVPISNHLYFYWYRQILGQKVEFLVSFYNNEISEKSEIFDDQFSVERPDGSNFTLKIRSTKLEDSAMYFCASSLENEQFFGPGTRLTVL.

V gene TRBV27 combines with J gene TRBJ2-1; D unclear. This CDR3 is 13 amino acids long. Germline V gene data show CDR1 as MNHEY and CDR2 as SMNVEV (reference sequence). The V gene lost 5 bases and the J gene lost 0 bases, with 5 bases spanning the gap. This CDR3 is CASSLSSYNEQFF. The CDR3 DNA sequence: TGTGCCAGCAGTCTGAGCTCCTACAATGAGCAGTTCTTC.